This T cell receptor beta chain was retrieved from a study of blood T cell repertoires in COVID-19. About the study: Acute and convalescent COVID-19 specimens originated in the United States, Italy and Spain. In each case, the material was cDNA or gDNA derived from T cells, B-cell-depleted T cells, or PBMCs.

The CDR3 is made up of 16 amino acids. V lost 1 base and J lost 4; bases outside the gene matches: 8. The germline gives CDR1 SGHTA, CDR2 FQGNSA. How the authors handled the data: Amplification of reference gene primers was used by the study to estimate nucleated cell counts. The assay was immunoSEQ multiplex PCR, and TCRdb's table has in-frame clones only and misses some. V and J calls plus clone size are reproduced from that table; the DNA served to infer D and trimming. The table records some 96,000 clones, 70% to 80% of them present only once. This clonotype was obtained from a woman aged 70-85 years with acute or convalescent COVID-19. The material sequenced was peripheral blood. V gene TRBV7-2 combines with J gene TRBJ1-2; 8 nucleotides line up with TRBD1. CDR3 bases: TGTGCCAGCAGCTTAGGGGGGACAGGAGCTCTCTATGGCTACACCTTC. It yields the protein CASSLGGTGALYGYTF.